This T cell receptor beta chain was sequenced during a study of T cell changes during pregnancy in multiple sclerosis. Here immunoSEQ multiplex PCR was the method, and the copy in TCRdb shows in-frame clones only, minus some. Of about 44,000 clones listed, more than 75% are singletons. The receptor was derived from a female donor in good health, enrolled as a control in a pregnancy study. The material sequenced was CD8+ T cells from peripheral blood mononuclear cells, taken after pregnancy.

The CDR3 loop is CASSLRGNEQFF. The CDR3 DNA reads as TGTGCCAGCAGCCTAAGGGGGAATGAGCAGTTCTTC. V and J are TRBV14 and TRBJ2-1; possible D gene TRBD1, 6 bases. Trimming stripped 4 bases from V and 7 bases from J, with 8 bases between. The CDR3 extends over 12 amino acids. Germline V CDR1 and CDR2: SGHDN, FVKESK.